Shown below are 10 T cell receptor beta chains from a single sample sequenced in a study of shared clonotypes between healthy human individuals. The assay was immunoSEQ multiplex PCR, and TCRdb's table has in-frame clones only and misses some. The sample carries around 690,000 clones, 90% recorded once. The material sequenced was memory CD8+ T cells from PBMCs. As for subset: CD45RO+ cells pooled with CCR7-negative TemRA cells. The receptors were sampled from a man between 18 and 29 years old in good health. Some clones in this sample may be carry-over from other donors' samples.

The chain carries TRBV5-6 and TRBJ1-6; D ambiguous. Germline CDR1 is SGHDT and CDR2 is YYEEEE. The CDR3 is made up of 14 amino acids. Trimming pared 2 bases from V and 9 bases from J, leaving 12 bases between. CDR3 DNA sequence: TGTGCCAGCAGCTTTATGCCCCAAGGTTCACCCCTCCACTTT. The encoded protein is CASSFMPQGSPLHF.

This chain uses TRBV7-9 with TRBJ2-7; 11 bases are a match to TRBD2. Germline loops: CDR1 SEHNR, CDR2 FQNEAQ (reference sequence). The CDR3 loop spans 18 amino acids. V was pared by 1 base and J by 3 bases, with 11 bases of the junction left unmatched. The CDR3 coding sequence is TGTGCCAGCAGCTTAGGGCCCCCGCTAGCGGGAGGTCGCTACGAGCAGTACTTC. It yields the protein CASSLGPPLAGGRYEQYF.

This chain connects TRBV12-5 to TRBJ2-3, with D uncertain. CDR3 size: 11 residues. V lost 6 bases, J lost 2 bases, and 3 bases lay in between. CDR1 LGHNT and CDR2 FRNRAP come from the germline V gene. CDR3 region: CASGLTDTQYF. The CDR3 DNA is TGTGCTAGTGGCCTCACAGATACGCAGTATTTT.

The rearrangement joins TRBV7-9 to TRBJ2-1; D call uncertain. Germline V CDR1 and CDR2: SEHNR, FQNEAQ (reference sequence). The CDR3 covers 13 residues. The ends were cut back, 3 bases at V and 4 bases at J, with 7 bases in the middle. CDR3 residues: CASSFVLYNEQFF. The DNA for the CDR3 is TGTGCCAGCAGCTTTGTATTGTACAATGAGCAGTTCTTC.

The count of this clone is one. CDR3 protein: CASSLQGKIYEQYF. The CDR3 nucleotides are TGTGCCAGCAGTTTACAGGGGAAAATTTACGAGCAGTACTTC. The chain has TRBV27 and TRBJ2-7, with a possible D match to TRBD1 (6 bases). V was shortened by 2 bases and J by 4 bases, with 12 bases between the two germline ends. The CDR3 extends over 14 amino acids. Germline V gene lookup returns CDR1 MNHEY and CDR2 SMNVEV (reference sequence).

For this clone: Additional DNA sequences in this sample encode the identical CDR3. The J gene is TRBJ2-1, the V gene TRBV11-2; 10 bases align to TRBD2. CDR1 is SGHAT and CDR2 is FQNNGV in the germline V gene. This CDR3 spans 15 amino acids. V trimming: 6 bases; J trimming: 4 bases; junction bases outside the gene matches: 6. In DNA form, the CDR3 reads TGTGCCAGCAGTCTCGGACTAGCGGATTACAATGAGCAGTTCTTC. This translates into CASSLGLADYNEQFF.

The rearrangement links TRBV28 to TRBJ1-1; TRBD1 matches at 7 bases. The germline gives CDR1 MDHEN, CDR2 SYDVKM. This CDR3 comprises 16 residues. V was pared by 0 bases and J by 1 base, with 5 bases of the junction left unmatched. The DNA of the CDR3 is TGTGCCAGCAGTTTATGGCGCAGGGGGGGGAACACTGAAGCTTTCTTT. Translated: CASSLWRRGGNTEAFF.

This rearrangement joins TRBV27 to TRBJ2-7; 8 bases match TRBD2. CDR1 and CDR2 (germline): MNHEY, SMNVEV (reference sequence). Germline trimming cut 3 bases from V and 2 bases from J; bases unmatched to any gene: 9. CDR3 length: 16 residues. The CDR3 loop reads CASSFSAGGDAYEQYF. The CDR3 DNA follows: TGTGCCAGCAGTTTCTCGGCGGGGGGAGATGCCTACGAGCAGTACTTC.

V is TRBV21-1 and J is TRBJ2-1; the table names TRBD2, a call not compared with the DNA. TRBV21-1 is a listed pseudogene. The CDR3 has 16 amino acids. In DNA, the CDR3 is TGTGCCAGCAGCAACTTGACGGACTCCCTCTACAATGAGCAGTTCTTC. It translates to CASSNLTDSLYNEQFF.

The rearrangement joins TRBV5-1 to TRBJ2-1; D possibly corresponds to TRBD2 (6 bases). V was clipped by 3 bases and J by 0 bases, with 13 bases between them. The CDR3 sequence is 16 residues long. Germline V CDR1 and CDR2: SGHRS, YFSETQ. The CDR3 reads CASSWGGKSSYNEQFF. CDR3 coding DNA: TGCGCCAGCAGCTGGGGCGGGAAGAGCTCCTACAATGAGCAGTTCTTC.